A selection of T cell receptor beta chains follows, all from one sample in a study of blood T cell repertoires in COVID-19. The table came from immunoSEQ multiplex PCR; TCRdb's copy has only in-frame clones and leaves some out. The table includes some 210,000 clones, approximately 81% detected once. The sequenced sample consisted of PBMCs or T cells enriched from blood (not recorded which). The origin of the receptors is a woman between 50 and 59 years old with acute COVID-19. CDR3s include the opening cysteine and the closing phenylalanine or tryptophan.

J: TRBJ2-1
V: TRBV7-9
CDR3: CASSFPGTGDNEQFF

J: TRBJ2-7
V: TRBV7-9
CDR3: CASSAAPGARYEQYF

J: TRBJ2-1
V: TRBV29-1
CDR3: CKGLDHNEQFF

J: TRBJ1-3
V: TRBV27
CDR3: CASSFTGASGNTIYF

J: TRBJ1-1
V: TRBV3-1/TRBV3-2
CDR3: CASKLTEAFF

J: TRBJ2-7
V: TRBV6-5
CDR3: CASRDGQGSYEQYF

J: TRBJ2-5
V: TRBV6-2/TRBV6-3
CDR3: CASSYLGVRAQYF

J: TRBJ2-7
V: TRBV2
CDR3: CASTIDSYEQYF

J: TRBJ2-3
V: TRBV19
CDR3: CASSIFGGDTQYF

J: TRBJ2-7
V: TRBV6-2/TRBV6-3
CDR3: CASSYTNYEQYF

J: TRBJ1-1
V: TRBV2
CDR3: CASTQGRVDTEAFF

J: TRBJ2-5
V: TRBV9
CDR3: CASSANEGRQETQYF

J: TRBJ2-7
V: TRBV3-1/TRBV3-2
CDR3: CASSQGLAGAYEQYF

J: TRBJ1-1
V: TRBV19
CDR3: CASSMAGLNTEAFF

J: TRBJ1-5
V: TRBV2
CDR3: CASRDRDRTQHF

J: TRBJ2-3
V: TRBV7-3
CDR3: CASSVSTSGIADTQYF

J: TRBJ2-5
V: TRBV25-1
CDR3: CASSEWAGQETQYF

J: TRBJ1-1
V: TRBV7-9
CDR3: CASSLVGQGRMNTEAFF

J: TRBJ2-7
V: TRBV6-5
CDR3: CASTRSGSGYEQYF

J: TRBJ2-7
V: TRBV4-1
CDR3: CASSQDGVGREQYF

J: TRBJ2-7
V: TRBV13
CDR3: CASSSSRGDSWQYF

J: TRBJ2-5
V: TRBV15
CDR3: CATSRPTSSGGALGTQYF